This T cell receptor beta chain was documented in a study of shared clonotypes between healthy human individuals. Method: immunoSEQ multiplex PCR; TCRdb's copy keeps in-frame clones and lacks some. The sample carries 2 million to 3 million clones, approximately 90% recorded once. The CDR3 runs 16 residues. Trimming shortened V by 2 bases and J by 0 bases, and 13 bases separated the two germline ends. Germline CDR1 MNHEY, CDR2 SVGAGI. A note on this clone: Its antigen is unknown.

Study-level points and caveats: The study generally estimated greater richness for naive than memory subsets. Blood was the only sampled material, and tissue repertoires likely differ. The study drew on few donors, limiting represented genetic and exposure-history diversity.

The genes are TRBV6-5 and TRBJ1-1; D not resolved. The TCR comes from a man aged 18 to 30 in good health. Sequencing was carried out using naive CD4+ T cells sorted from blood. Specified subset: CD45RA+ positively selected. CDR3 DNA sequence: TGTGCCAGCAGTTACCGACTACAGAACATGAACACTGAAGCTTTCTTT. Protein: CASSYRLQNMNTEAFF.